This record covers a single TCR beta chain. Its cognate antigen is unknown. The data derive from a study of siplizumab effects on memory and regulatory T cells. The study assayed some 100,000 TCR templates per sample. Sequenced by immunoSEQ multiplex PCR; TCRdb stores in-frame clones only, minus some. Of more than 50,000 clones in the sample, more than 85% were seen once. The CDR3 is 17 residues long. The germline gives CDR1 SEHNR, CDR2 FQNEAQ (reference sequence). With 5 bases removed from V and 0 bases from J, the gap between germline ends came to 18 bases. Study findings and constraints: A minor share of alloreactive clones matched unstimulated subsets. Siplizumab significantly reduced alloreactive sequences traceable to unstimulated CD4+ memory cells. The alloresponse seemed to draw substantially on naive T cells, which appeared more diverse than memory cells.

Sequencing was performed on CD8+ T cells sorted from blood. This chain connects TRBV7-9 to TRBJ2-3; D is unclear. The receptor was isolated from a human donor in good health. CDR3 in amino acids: CASSPPPQLTSTDTQYF. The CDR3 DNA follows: TGTGCCAGCAGCCCGCCCCCACAGTTAACTAGCACAGATACGCAGTATTTT.